This T cell receptor beta chain came from a study of shared clonotypes between healthy human individuals. Study-wide context: A few men and a couple of women, aged 18 to 49, were donors.

Broader study findings: Few donors restricted represented genetic and exposure-history diversity.

As for this clone: Its cognate antigen is unknown.

V was trimmed by 4 bases and J by 6 bases, leaving 16 bases between them. Looked up from germline, CDR1 is SGHAT and CDR2 is FQDESV (reference sequence). CDR3 length: 15 residues. The deep-level immunoSEQ assay was used. Ten immunoSEQ deep assay plates were used to sequence the DNA of unsorted PBMCs. The method was immunoSEQ multiplex PCR; TCRdb's version includes in-frame clones alone and lacks a portion of them. This sample has 450,000 to 600,000 clones; more than 65% occur once, and the top ten carry roughly 13%. This chain connects TRBV11-1 to TRBJ2-1, with D tentatively TRBD1 (6 bases). The clonotype comes from a woman between 35 and 50 years old in good health. Some clones in this sample may be carry-over from other donors' samples. Sequencing was done on a sample of PBMCs. CDR3 region: CASSSHRALGNEQFF. CDR3 in DNA: TGTGCCAGCAGCTCACACAGGGCCTTGGGCAATGAGCAGTTCTTC.